One sample yielded the 14 T cell receptor beta chains listed below, sequenced in a study of T-cell reconstitution after alpha-beta-depleted transplantation in children. Unique molecular identifiers featured in how the TCRbeta library was prepared. TCRdb used MiXCR to reprocess the PCR reads, holding one entry per CDR3 protein. The sample records 400,000 to 500,000 distinct CDR3 sequences, approximately 11% being singletons. The input for sequencing was PBMCs from the stem cell graft donor, taken from the stem cell graft. The receptors were gathered from a human donor who donated a stem cell graft to a child with acute myeloid leukemia.

In this sample, this clonotype turned up a few times. The chain is built from TRBV5-1 and TRBJ2-1; TRBD2 matches 12 bases. V was clipped by 7 bases and J by 7 bases; unmatched bases: 6. The CDR3 has 14 amino acids. From germline, CDR1 is SGHRS and CDR2 YFSETQ. The CDR3 nucleotides are TGCGCCAGCGCCATGACTAGCGGGAGTAATGAGCAGTTCTTC. The encoded protein is CASAMTSGSNEQFF.

This clonotype was counted only a few times. CDR3: CATSWGTASYEQYF. CDR3 sequence (DNA): TGTGCCACCAGCTGGGGGACAGCCTCCTACGAGCAGTACTTC. The chain combines TRBV15 with TRBJ2-7; TRBD1 matches at 7 bases. V trimming: 5 bases; J trimming: 0 bases; junction bases outside the gene matches: 4. CDR1 and CDR2 from the germline V gene are LNHNV and YYDKDF (reference sequence). The CDR3 runs to 14 residues.

In this sample, this clonotype turned up many times. V gene TRBV6-5 combines with J gene TRBJ1-5, with D unresolved. In germline, CDR1 is MNHEY, CDR2 SVGAGI. The CDR3 spans 12 residues. V dropped 5 bases and J dropped 6 bases, with 8 bases sitting between them. CDR3 sequence: CASSAPFQPQHF. The CDR3 region has the DNA TGTGCCAGCAGTGCCCCCTTTCAGCCCCAGCATTTT.

This clonotype has only a few counts. The rearrangement uses TRBV29-1 and TRBJ2-4; a possible D gene is TRBD2 (6 bases). Trimming took 8 bases from V and 6 from J, leaving 11 bases between them. The CDR3 totals 11 residues. CDR1 and CDR2 (germline): SQVTM, ANQGSEA. The chain's CDR3 is CSSRRGNIQYF. Here the CDR3 DNA reads TGCAGCTCCAGGAGGGGAAACATTCAGTACTTC.

This clonotype was recorded a few times. This chain links TRBV29-1 with TRBJ1-1; 9 nucleotides align to TRBD1. Germline V gene sequence: CDR1 SQVTM, CDR2 ANQGSEA. V was pared by 2 bases and J by 6 bases, with 10 bases of the junction left unmatched. The CDR3 has 15 amino acids. For the CDR3, the DNA is TGCAGCGTTGAAAACCCCACACAGGGGGCCTCTGAAGCTTTCTTT. Amino acids: CSVENPTQGASEAFF.

This clonotype was observed at least ten times. This chain connects TRBV7-2 to TRBJ2-5, with 9 bases identical to TRBD1. CDR3 size: 15 residues. The germline CDR1 and CDR2 sequences are SGHTA and FQGNSA. Unmatched junction bases numbered 4, after V lost 3 bases and J lost 2 bases. Here the CDR3 reads CASSFQQGAQETQYF. The CDR3 nucleotides are TGTGCCAGCAGCTTCCAACAGGGGGCTCAAGAGACCCAGTACTTC. Using reference TRBV7-2 and TRBJ2-5 for the parts outside the CDR3, the full variable domain is GAGVSQSPSNKVTEKGKDVELRCDPISGHTALYWYRQSLGQGLEFLIYFQGNSAPDKSGLPSDRFSAERTGGSVSTLTIQRTQQEDSAVYLCASSFQQGAQETQYFGPGTRLLVL.

This clonotype was picked up many times. The V gene is TRBV25-1, the J gene TRBJ1-5, with D uncertain. CDR3 length: 15 amino acids. Germline CDR1 and CDR2: MGHDK and SYGVNS. Trimming removed 4 bases from V and 5 bases from J, with 15 bases in between. The DNA for the CDR3 is TGTGCCAGCAGTGGGGGAGACGATATCGATCAGCCCCAGCATTTT. Translating gives CASSGGDDIDQPQHF.

Details on this clonotype: At one of its ends the junction is not consistent with the germline gene, which may arise from a read error. V gene TRBV5-1 combines with J gene TRBJ2-5; D unresolved. CDR3 size: 14 residues. Per germline, CDR1 SGHRS and CDR2 YFSETQ. The CDR3 loop reads CASSLEDGFFQPFF. CDR3 nucleotides: TGCGCCAGCAGCTTGGAGGACGGATTCTTTCAGCCTTTTTTC.

This clonotype was counted only a few times. J is TRBJ2-5 and V is TRBV7-2; the match to TRBD2 covers 13 bases. Germline trimming cut 5 bases from V and 5 bases from J; bases unmatched to any gene: 11. The CDR3 spans 17 residues. Germline CDR1 reads SGHTA; CDR2 reads FQGNSA. CDR3 sequence reads: CASSIQGLAGSGETQYF. As DNA, the CDR3 is TGTGCCAGCAGCATACAGGGACTAGCGGGGTCGGGGGAGACCCAGTACTTC.

This clonotype was recorded a few times. V and J are TRBV6-1 and TRBJ1-1; D not resolved. Trimming took off 7 bases at V and 2 bases at J, with 11 bases between the two ends. CDR3 size: 13 residues. Germline V lookup: CDR1 MNHNS, CDR2 SASEGT. The CDR3: CASTTQANTEAFF. The CDR3 bases are TGTGCCAGCACCACGCAGGCCAACACTGAAGCTTTCTTT.

The V gene is TRBV12-3 or TRBV12-4, the J gene TRBJ2-2; tentatively, D is TRBD2 (5 bases). Trimming pared 3 bases from V and 12 bases from J, leaving 14 bases between. The CDR3 covers 13 residues. CDR3 DNA: TGTGCCAGCAGTTTTAGCGATTTGGTGAAGCTGTTTTTT. Translation gives CASSFSDLVKLFF.

A few counts support this clonotype. The J gene is TRBJ1-1, the V gene TRBV29-1; 11 bases are a match to TRBD1. Trimming cost V 4 bases and J 4 bases; bases outside gene matches: 2. The CDR3 contains 13 residues. The germline gives CDR1 SQVTM, CDR2 ANQGSEA. CDR3 sequence: CSVGGQGGTEAFF. DNA for the CDR3: TGCAGCGTTGGGGGACAGGGGGGCACTGAAGCTTTCTTT.

The chain uses TRBV19 and TRBJ2-1, with a possible D match to TRBD2 (5 bases). Germline-derived CDR1 and CDR2 are LNHDA and SQIVND (reference sequence). The V and J ends lost 4 bases and 5 bases respectively, with 21 bases between them. The CDR3 spans 17 residues. The CDR3 protein is CASSRDSERLSDNEQFF. In DNA form, the CDR3 reads TGTGCCAGTAGTAGAGACTCGGAGCGGCTAAGTGACAATGAGCAGTTCTTC.

There are a few counts of this clonotype. This sequence joins TRBV5-1 and TRBJ1-6; perhaps TRBD1 as D (6 bases). The CDR3 sequence is 14 residues long. Looked up from germline, CDR1 is SGHRS and CDR2 is YFSETQ. Trimming stripped 1 base from V and 7 bases from J, with 9 bases between. In DNA, the CDR3 is TGCGCCAGCAGCTTGAGGGACAAAAATTCACCCCTCCACTTT. This gives the protein CASSLRDKNSPLHF.